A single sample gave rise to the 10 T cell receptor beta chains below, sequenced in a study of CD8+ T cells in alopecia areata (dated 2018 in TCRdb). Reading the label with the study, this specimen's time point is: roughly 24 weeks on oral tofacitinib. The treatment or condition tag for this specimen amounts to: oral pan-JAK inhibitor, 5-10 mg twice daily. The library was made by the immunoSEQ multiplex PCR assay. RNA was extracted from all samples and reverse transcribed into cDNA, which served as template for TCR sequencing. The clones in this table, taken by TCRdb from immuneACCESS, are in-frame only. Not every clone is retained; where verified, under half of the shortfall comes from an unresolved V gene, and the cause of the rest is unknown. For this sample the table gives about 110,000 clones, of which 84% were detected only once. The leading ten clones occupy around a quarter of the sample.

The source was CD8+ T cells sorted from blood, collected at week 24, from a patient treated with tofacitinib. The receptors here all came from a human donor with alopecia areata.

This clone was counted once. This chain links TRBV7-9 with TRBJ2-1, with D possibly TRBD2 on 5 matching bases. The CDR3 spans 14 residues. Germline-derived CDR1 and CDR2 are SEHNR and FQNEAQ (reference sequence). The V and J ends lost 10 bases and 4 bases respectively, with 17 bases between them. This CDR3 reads CAISYSVWYNEQFF. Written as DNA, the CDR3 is TGTGCCATCTCCTATAGCGTTTGGTACAATGAGCAGTTCTTC. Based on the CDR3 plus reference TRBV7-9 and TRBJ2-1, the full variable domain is DTGVSQNPRHKITKRGQNVTFRCDPISEHNRLYWYRQTLGQGPEFLTYFQNEAQLEKSRLLSDRFSAERPKGSFSTLEIQRTEQGDSAMYLCAISYSVWYNEQFFGPGTRLTVL.

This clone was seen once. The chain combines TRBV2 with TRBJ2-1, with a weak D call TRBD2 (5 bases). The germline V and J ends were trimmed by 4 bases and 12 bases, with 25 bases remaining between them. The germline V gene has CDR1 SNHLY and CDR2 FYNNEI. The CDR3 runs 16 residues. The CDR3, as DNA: TGTGCCAGCAGTGCCCCCCAAAGCGAACGGGATTTAGGGCAGTTCTTC. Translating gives CASSAPQSERDLGQFF.

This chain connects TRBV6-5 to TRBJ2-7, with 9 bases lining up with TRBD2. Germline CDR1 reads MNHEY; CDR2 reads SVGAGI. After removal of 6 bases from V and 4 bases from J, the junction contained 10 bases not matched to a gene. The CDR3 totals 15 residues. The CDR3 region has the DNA TGTGCCAGCAGCCCCGGACTAGCGATCCGTTACGAGCAGTACTTC. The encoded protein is CASSPGLAIRYEQYF.

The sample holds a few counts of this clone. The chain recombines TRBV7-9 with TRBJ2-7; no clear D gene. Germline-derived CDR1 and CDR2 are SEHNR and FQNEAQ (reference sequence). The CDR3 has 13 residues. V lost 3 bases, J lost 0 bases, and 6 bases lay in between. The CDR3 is CASSFDNSYEQYF. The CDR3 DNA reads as TGTGCCAGCAGCTTTGACAACTCCTACGAGCAGTACTTC.

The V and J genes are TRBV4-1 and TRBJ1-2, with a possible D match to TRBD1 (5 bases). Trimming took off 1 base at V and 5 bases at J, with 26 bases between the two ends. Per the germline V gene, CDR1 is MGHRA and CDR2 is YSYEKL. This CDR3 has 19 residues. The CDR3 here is CASSQGARQTESPVYGYTF. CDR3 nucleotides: TGCGCCAGCAGCCAAGGTGCCAGGCAGACAGAATCTCCTGTTTATGGCTACACCTTC.

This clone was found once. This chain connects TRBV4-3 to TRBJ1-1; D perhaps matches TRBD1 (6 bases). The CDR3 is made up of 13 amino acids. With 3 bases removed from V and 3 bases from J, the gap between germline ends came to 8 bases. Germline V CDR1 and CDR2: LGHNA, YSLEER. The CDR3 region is CASSQGGHTEAFF. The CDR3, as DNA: TGCGCCAGCAGCCAGGGGGGGCACACTGAAGCTTTCTTT.

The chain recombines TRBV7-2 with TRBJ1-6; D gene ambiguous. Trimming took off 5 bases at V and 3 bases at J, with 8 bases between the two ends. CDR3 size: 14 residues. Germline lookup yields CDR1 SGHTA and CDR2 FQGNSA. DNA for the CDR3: TGTGCCAGCAGCGCAGGTCTCTATAATTCACCCCTCCACTTT. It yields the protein CASSAGLYNSPLHF.

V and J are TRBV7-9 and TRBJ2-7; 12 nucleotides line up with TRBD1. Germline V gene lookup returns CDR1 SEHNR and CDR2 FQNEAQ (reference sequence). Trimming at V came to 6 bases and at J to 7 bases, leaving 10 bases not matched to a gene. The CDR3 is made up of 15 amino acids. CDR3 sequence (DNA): TGTGCCAGCAGTCAATCGGGACAGGGGGCTAGAGAGCAGTACTTC. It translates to CASSQSGQGAREQYF.

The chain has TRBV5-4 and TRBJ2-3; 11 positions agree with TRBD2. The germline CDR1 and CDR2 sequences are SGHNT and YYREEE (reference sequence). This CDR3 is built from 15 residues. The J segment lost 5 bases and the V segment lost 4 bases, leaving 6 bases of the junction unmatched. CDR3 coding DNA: TGTGCCAGCAGCCAGTTCGGGACTAGCGGAGATACGCAGTATTTT. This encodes CASSQFGTSGDTQYF.

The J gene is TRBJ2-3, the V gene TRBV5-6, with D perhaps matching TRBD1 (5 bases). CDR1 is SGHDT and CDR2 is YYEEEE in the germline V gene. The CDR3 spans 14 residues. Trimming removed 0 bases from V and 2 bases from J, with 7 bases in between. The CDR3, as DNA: TGTGCCAGCAGCTTGGCCAGGGCCACAGATACGCAGTATTTT. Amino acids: CASSLARATDTQYF.